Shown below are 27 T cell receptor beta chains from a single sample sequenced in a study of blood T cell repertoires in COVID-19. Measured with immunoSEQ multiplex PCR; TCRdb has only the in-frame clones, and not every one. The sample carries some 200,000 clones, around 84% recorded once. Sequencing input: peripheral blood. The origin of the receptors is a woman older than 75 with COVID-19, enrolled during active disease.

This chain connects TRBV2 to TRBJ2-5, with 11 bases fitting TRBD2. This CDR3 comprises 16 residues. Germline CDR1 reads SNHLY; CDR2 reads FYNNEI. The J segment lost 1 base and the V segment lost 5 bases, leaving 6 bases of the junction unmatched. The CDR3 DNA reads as TGTGCCAGCAGTCCTCTAGCGGGGGGCTCCCAAGAGACCCAGTACTTC. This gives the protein CASSPLAGGSQETQYF.

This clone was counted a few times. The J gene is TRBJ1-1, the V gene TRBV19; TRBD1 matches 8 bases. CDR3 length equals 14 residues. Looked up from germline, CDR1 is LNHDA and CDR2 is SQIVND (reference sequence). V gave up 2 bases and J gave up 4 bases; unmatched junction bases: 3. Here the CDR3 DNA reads TGTGCCAGTAGTATAACAGGGGGTGGCACTGAAGCTTTCTTT. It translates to CASSITGGGTEAFF.

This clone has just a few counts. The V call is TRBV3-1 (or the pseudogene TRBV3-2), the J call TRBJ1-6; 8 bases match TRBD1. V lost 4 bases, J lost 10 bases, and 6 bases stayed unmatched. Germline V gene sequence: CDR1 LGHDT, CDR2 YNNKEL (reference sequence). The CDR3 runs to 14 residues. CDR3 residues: CASSPQGGSSPLHF. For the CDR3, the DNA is TGTGCCAGCAGCCCACAGGGGGGAAGCTCACCCCTCCACTTT.

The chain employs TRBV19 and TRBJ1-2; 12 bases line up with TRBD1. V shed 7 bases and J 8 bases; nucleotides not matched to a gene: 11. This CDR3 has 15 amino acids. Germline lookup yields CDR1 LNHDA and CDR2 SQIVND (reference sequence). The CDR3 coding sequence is TGTGCCAGTACCCCGACCTGGGACAGGGGGCAAGGCTACACCTTC. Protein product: CASTPTWDRGQGYTF. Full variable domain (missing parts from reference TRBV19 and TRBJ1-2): DGGITQSPKYLFRKEGQNVTLSCEQNLNHDAMYWYRQDPGQGLRLIYYSQIVNDFQKGDIAEGYSVSREKKESFPLTVTSAQKNPTAFYLCASTPTWDRGQGYTFGSGTRLTVV.

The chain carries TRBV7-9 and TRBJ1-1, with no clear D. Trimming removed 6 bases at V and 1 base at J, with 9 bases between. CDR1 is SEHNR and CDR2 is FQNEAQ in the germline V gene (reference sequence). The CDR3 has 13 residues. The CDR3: CASSATQNTEAFF. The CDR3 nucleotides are TGTGCCAGCAGTGCAACACAGAACACTGAAGCTTTCTTT.

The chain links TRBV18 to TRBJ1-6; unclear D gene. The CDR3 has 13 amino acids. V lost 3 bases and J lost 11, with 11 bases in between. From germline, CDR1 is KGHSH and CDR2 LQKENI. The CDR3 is CASSPSLEAPLHF. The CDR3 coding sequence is TGTGCCAGCTCACCGTCCTTAGAGGCACCCCTCCACTTT.

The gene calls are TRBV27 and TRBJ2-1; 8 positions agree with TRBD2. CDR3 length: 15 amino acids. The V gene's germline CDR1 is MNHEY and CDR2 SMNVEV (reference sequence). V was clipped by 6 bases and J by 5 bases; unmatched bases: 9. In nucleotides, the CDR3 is TGTGCCAGCAGCCTGCGGGGGGTTGCGAACAATGAGCAGTTCTTC. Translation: CASSLRGVANNEQFF.

Here the CDR3 reads CASSESGQQETQYF. The CDR3 bases are TGCGCCAGCAGTGAGTCCGGACAGCAAGAGACCCAGTACTTC. V is TRBV10-1 and J is TRBJ2-5; a possible D gene is TRBD1 (6 bases). In germline, CDR1 is WNHNN, CDR2 SYGVQD (reference sequence). This CDR3 comprises 14 residues. Trimming pared 0 bases from V and 2 bases from J, leaving 7 bases between.

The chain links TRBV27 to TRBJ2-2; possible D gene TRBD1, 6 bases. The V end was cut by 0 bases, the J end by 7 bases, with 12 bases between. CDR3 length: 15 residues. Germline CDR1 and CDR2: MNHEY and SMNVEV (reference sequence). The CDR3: CASSLSSKGGGELFF. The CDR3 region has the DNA TGTGCCAGCAGTTTATCTTCAAAAGGGGGCGGGGAGCTGTTTTTT.

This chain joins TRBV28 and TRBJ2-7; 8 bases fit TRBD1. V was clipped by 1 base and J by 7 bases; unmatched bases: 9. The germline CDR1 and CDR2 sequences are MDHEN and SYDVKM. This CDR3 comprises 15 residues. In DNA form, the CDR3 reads TGTGCCAGCAGTTTATTTTCCATACAGGGGGGTGAGCAGTACGTC. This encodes CASSLFSIQGGEQYV.

In nucleotides, the CDR3 is TGTGCCAGCAGTACGACAGGGGGATTAGTCGGGGAGCTGTTTTTT. Protein: CASSTTGGLVGELFF. The chain recombines TRBV2 with TRBJ2-2; 9 bases agree with TRBD1. Germline V gene data show CDR1 as SNHLY and CDR2 as FYNNEI. The CDR3 runs to 15 residues. J was trimmed by 7 bases and V by 5 bases; bases with no gene match: 8.

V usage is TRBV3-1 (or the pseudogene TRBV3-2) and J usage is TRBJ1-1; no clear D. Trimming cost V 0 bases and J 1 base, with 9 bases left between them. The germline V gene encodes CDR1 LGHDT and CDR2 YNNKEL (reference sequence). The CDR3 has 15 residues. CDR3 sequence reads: CASSQEPRRNTEAFF. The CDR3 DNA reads TGTGCCAGCAGCCAAGAGCCTCGCAGGAACACTGAAGCTTTCTTT.

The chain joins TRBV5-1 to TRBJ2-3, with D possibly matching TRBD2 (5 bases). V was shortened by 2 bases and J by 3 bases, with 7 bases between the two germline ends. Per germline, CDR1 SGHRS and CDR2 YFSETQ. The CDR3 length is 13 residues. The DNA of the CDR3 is TGCGCCAGCAGCTTCCGGACTACAGATACGCAGTATTTT. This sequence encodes CASSFRTTDTQYF.

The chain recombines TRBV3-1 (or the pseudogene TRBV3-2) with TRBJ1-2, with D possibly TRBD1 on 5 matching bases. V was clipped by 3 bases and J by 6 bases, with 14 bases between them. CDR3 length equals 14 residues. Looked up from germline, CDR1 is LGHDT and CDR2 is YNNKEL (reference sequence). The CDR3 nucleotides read TGTGCCAGCAGCCAGGTCGCAGGGTATAATGGCTACACCTTC. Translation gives CASSQVAGYNGYTF.

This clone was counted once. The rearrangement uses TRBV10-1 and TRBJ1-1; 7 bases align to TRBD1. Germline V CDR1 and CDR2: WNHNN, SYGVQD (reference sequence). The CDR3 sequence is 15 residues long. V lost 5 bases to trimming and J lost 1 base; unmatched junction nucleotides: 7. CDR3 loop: CASSLTTGANTEAFF. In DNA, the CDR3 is TGCGCCAGCAGTCTAACCACAGGGGCGAACACTGAAGCTTTCTTT.

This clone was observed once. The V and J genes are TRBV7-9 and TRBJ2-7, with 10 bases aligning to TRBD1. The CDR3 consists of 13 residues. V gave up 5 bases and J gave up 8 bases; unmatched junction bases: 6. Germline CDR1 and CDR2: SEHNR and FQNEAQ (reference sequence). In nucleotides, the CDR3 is TGTGCCAGCAGCCAGGGGACAGGGGATAAGCAGTACTTC. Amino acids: CASSQGTGDKQYF.

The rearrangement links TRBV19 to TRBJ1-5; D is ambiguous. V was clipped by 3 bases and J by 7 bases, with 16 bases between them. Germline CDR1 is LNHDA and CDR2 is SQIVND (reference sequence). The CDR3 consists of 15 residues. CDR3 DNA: TGTGCCAGTAGTATTGGAGGGCCCGGAACGCAGCCCCAGCATTTT. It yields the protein CASSIGGPGTQPQHF.

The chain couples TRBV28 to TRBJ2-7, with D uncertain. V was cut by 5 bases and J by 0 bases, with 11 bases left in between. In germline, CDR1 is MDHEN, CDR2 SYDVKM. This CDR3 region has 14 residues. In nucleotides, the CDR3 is TGTGCCAGCAGTCCTCACACTACCTCCTACGAGCAGTACTTC. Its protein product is CASSPHTTSYEQYF.

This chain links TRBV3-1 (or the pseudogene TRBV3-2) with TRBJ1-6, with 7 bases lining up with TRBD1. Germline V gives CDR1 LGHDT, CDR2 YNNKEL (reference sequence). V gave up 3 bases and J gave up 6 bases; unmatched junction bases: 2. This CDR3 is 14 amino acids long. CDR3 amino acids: CASSQTGSNSPLHF. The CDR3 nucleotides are TGTGCCAGCAGCCAGACAGGGTCTAATTCACCCCTCCACTTT.

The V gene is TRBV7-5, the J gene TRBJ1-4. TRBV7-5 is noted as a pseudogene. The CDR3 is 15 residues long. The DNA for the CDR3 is TGTGTCAGAAGCTTAGCGAGAGCAACTAATGAAAAACTGTTTTTT. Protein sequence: CVRSLARATNEKLFF.

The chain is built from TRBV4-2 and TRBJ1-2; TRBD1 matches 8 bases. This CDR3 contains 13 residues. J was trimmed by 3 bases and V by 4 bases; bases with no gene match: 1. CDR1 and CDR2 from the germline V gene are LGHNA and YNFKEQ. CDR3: CASSPQGDYGYTF. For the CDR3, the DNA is TGTGCCAGCAGCCCACAGGGGGACTATGGCTACACCTTC.

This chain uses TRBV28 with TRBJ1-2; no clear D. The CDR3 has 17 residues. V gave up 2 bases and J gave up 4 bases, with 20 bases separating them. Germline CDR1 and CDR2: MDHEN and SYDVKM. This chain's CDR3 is CASSLAQRVITLYGYTF. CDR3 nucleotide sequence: TGTGCCAGCAGTTTAGCCCAGCGCGTCATCACCCTCTATGGCTACACCTTC.

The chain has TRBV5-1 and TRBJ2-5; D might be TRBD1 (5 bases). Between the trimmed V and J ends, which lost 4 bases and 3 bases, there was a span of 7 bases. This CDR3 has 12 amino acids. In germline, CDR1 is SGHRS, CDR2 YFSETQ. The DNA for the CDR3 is TGCGCCAGCAGCGCAGGGAAAGAGACCCAGTACTTC. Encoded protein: CASSAGKETQYF. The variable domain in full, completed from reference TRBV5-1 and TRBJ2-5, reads KAGVTQTPRYLIKTRGQQVTLSCSPISGHRSVSWYQQTPGQGLQFLFEYFSETQRNKGNFPGRFSGRQFSNSRSEMNVSTLELGDSALYLCASSAGKETQYFGPGTRLLVL.

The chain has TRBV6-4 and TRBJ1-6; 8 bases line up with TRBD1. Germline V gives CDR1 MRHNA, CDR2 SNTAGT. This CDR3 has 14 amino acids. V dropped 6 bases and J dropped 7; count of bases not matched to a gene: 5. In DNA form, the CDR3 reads TGTGCCAGCAGCGAACAGGGGGACAATTCACCCCTCCACTTT. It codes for CASSEQGDNSPLHF.

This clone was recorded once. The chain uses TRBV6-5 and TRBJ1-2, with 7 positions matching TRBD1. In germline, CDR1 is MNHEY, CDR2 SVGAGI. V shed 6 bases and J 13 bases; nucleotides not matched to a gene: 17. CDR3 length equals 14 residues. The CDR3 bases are TGTGCCAGCAGGAGTACCGGGACAGCGCCTAACCCCACCTTC. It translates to CASRSTGTAPNPTF.

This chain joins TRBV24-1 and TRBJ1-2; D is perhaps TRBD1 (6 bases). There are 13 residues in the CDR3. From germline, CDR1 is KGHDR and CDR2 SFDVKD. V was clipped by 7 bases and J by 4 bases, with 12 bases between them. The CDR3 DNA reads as TGTGCCACCAGGGACAGAGCTTCCTATGGCTACACCTTC. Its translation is CATRDRASYGYTF.

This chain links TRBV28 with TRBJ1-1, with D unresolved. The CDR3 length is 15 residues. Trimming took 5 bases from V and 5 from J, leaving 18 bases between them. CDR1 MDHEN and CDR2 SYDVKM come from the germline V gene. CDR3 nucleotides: TGTGCCAGCAGTCCCAATACGAAGGCGACTACTGAAGCTTTCTTT. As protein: CASSPNTKATTEAFF.